These 10 T cell receptor beta chains originate from one sample sequenced in a study of CD8 T cells in Susac syndrome. Reverse transcription of roughly 0.5 to 1 ug RNA was carried out with random hexamers. One entry per CDR3 protein, called by TCRdb with MiXCR from the immunoSEQ multiplex PCR reads. The sample lists 100,000 to 150,000 distinct CDR3 sequences, about 95% occurring once. The source material was CD4+ T cells from PBMCs. These receptors originate from a human donor in good health.

The V call is TRBV19, the J call TRBJ2-1; 7 bases fit TRBD2. V was pared by 8 bases and J by 7 bases, with 11 bases of the junction left unmatched. This CDR3 spans 14 amino acids. Germline CDR1 is LNHDA and CDR2 is SQIVND (reference sequence). The CDR3 reads CASGGDYIGNEQFF. CDR3 in DNA: TGTGCCAGTGGGGGGGACTACATAGGGAATGAGCAGTTCTTC.

The rearrangement links TRBV29-1 to TRBJ2-3; TRBD1 or TRBD2 may be the D gene (5 bases each). V gave up 4 bases and J gave up 4 bases, with 9 bases separating them. The CDR3 extends over 12 amino acids. Germline lookup yields CDR1 SQVTM and CDR2 ANQGSEA. The CDR3: CSVGEGPDTQYF. The CDR3 DNA follows: TGCAGCGTTGGTGAGGGGCCAGATACGCAGTATTTT.

The gene calls are TRBV2 and TRBJ2-2; no clear D gene. The CDR3 has 12 residues. The V gene lost 8 bases and the J gene lost 4 bases, with 8 bases spanning the gap. Germline V CDR1 and CDR2: SNHLY, FYNNEI. CDR3 coding DNA: TGTGCCAGCCACGAGATCACCGGGGAGCTGTTTTTT. The encoded protein is CASHEITGELFF.

The chain uses TRBV29-1 and TRBJ2-5; D remains unclear. Germline CDR1 SQVTM, CDR2 ANQGSEA. Trimming shortened V by 4 bases and J by 5 bases, and 11 bases separated the two germline ends. There are 12 residues in the CDR3. CDR3 in amino acids: CSVAPVGETQYF. The CDR3 nucleotides read TGCAGCGTTGCCCCCGTGGGGGAGACCCAGTACTTC.

V is TRBV28 and J is TRBJ2-7; D may be TRBD1 (5 bases). Germline CDR1 reads MDHEN; CDR2 reads SYDVKM. V dropped 8 bases and J dropped 3 bases, with 11 bases sitting between them. The CDR3 loop spans 12 amino acids. The CDR3 DNA sequence: TGTGCCAGCGCAACAGGTTACTACGAGCAGTACTTC. Amino acid sequence: CASATGYYEQYF.

The genes are TRBV29-1 and TRBJ2-1; tentatively, D is TRBD2 (6 bases). CDR1 is SQVTM, CDR2 ANQGSEA, per germline. Trimming took 6 bases from V and 8 from J, leaving 11 bases between them. CDR3 length: 11 amino acids. The CDR3 region is CSVLPGDEQFF. In nucleotides, the CDR3 is TGCAGCGTCCTGCCGGGGGATGAGCAGTTCTTC.

The V and J genes are TRBV29-1 and TRBJ2-7, with D uncertain. The CDR3 is 12 amino acids. Germline CDR1 is SQVTM and CDR2 is ANQGSEA. V was clipped by 4 bases and J by 0 bases, with 7 bases between them. The CDR3 DNA reads TGCAGCGTTGCCCCGTCCTCCTACGAGCAGTACTTC. This translates into CSVAPSSYEQYF.

V is TRBV3-1 and J is TRBJ2-2, with no clear D. This CDR3 has 16 amino acids. The germline CDR1 and CDR2 sequences are LGHDT and YNNKEL (reference sequence). Deletions cut 1 base from V and 4 bases from J, with 13 bases between. DNA of the CDR3: TGTGCCAGCAGCCAAGGGGATAGCAGCTTCACCGGGGAGCTGTTTTTT. This gives the protein CASSQGDSSFTGELFF.

This clonotype was seen just once. The rearrangement links TRBV29-1 to TRBJ2-3; 11 bases are shared with TRBD2. The CDR3 consists of 17 residues. CDR1 and CDR2 (germline): SQVTM, ANQGSEA. Trimming removed 4 bases from V and 5 bases from J; junction bases left unmatched: 14. DNA for the CDR3: TGCAGCGTTGTGGTTCGGACTAGCGGGTCCCGGGGAGATACGCAGTATTTT. This encodes CSVVVRTSGSRGDTQYF.

The chain carries TRBV7-9 and TRBJ2-5; 8 bases are shared with TRBD2. Per the germline V gene, CDR1 is SEHNR and CDR2 is FQNEAQ (reference sequence). V lost 5 bases and J lost 5; bases outside the gene matches: 16. The CDR3 has 17 amino acids. The CDR3 loop reads CASSPPGLVSQGETQYF. The CDR3 bases are TGTGCCAGCAGCCCACCGGGACTAGTGAGCCAGGGGGAGACCCAGTACTTC.